Below are 25 T cell receptor beta chains sequenced from a single sample in a study of vaccination and CD4 T cells after COVID-19. The treatment was: roughly 11-day PBMC culture with coronavirus spike peptide pools or control peptides (ViraFEST assay). For these TCRs, the target antigens are not known. Once obtained from cultured CD4+ T cells, the DNA was sequenced using the Oncomine TCR Beta short-read assay. A single record per CDR3 protein comes from TCRdb applying MiXCR to the PCR reads. The data hold 12,000 or so distinct CDR3 sequences, with roughly half observed a single time. The source was cultured CD4+ T cells from blood, collected after SARS-CoV-2 vaccination. The receptors were gathered from a human donor with COVID-19.

This clonotype was picked up a small number of times. The chain uses TRBV7-9 and TRBJ2-3; 14 nucleotides agree with TRBD2. Germline lookup yields CDR1 SEHNR and CDR2 FQNEAQ (reference sequence). J lost 8 bases, V lost 5 bases, and 9 bases had no gene match. There are 16 residues in the CDR3. The chain's CDR3 is CASSPRTSGGQGTQYF. The CDR3 coding sequence is TGTGCCAGCAGCCCCCGGACTAGCGGGGGGCAGGGTACGCAGTATTTT.

This chain connects TRBV20-1 to TRBJ2-1, with D perhaps TRBD1 (6 bases). The germline gives CDR1 DFQATT, CDR2 SNEGSKA (reference sequence). Trimming took 5 bases from V and 8 from J, leaving 13 bases between them. The CDR3 sequence is 12 residues long. This chain's CDR3 is CSAGLQGDEQFF. The CDR3 bases are TGCAGTGCTGGCCTACAGGGAGATGAGCAGTTCTTC.

V usage is TRBV27 and J usage is TRBJ2-7; TRBD1 agrees at 9 bases. J was trimmed by 5 bases and V by 4 bases; bases with no gene match: 9. Looked up from germline, CDR1 is MNHEY and CDR2 is SMNVEV (reference sequence). This CDR3 is built from 15 residues. The CDR3 spells CASSSLRDRVHEQYF. The CDR3 bases are TGTGCCAGCAGTTCGCTACGGGACAGGGTTCACGAGCAGTACTTC.

This clonotype has only one observation. CDR3: CSGTGGANTEAFF. DNA for the CDR3: TGCAGCGGCACAGGGGGAGCGAACACTGAAGCTTTCTTT. The chain couples TRBV29-1 to TRBJ1-1; 8 nucleotides align to TRBD1. The CDR3 totals 13 residues. Unmatched junction bases numbered 5, after V lost 7 bases and J lost 1 base. In germline, CDR1 is SQVTM, CDR2 ANQGSEA. Drawing the rest from reference TRBV29-1 and TRBJ1-1, the complete variable domain is SAVISQKPSRDICQRGTSLTIQCQVDSQVTMMFWYRQQPGQSLTLIATANQGSEATYESGFVIDKFPISRPNLTFSTLTVSNMSPEDSSIYLCSGTGGANTEAFFGQGTRLTVV.

The V gene is TRBV7-9, the J gene TRBJ2-5; perhaps TRBD2 as D (5 bases). Germline V CDR1 and CDR2: SEHNR, FQNEAQ (reference sequence). Trimming pared 4 bases from V and 5 bases from J, leaving 23 bases between. The length of the CDR3 is 17 residues. The DNA for the CDR3 is TGTGCCAGCAGCTATGGTATCGCGGCTAGCCGATGGGAGACCCAGTACTTC. This codes for CASSYGIAASRWETQYF.

CDR3 in DNA: TGCAGTGCTAGAGGGGCGCAAGGGGGAACCTACGAGCAGTACTTC. Translating it yields CSARGAQGGTYEQYF. The chain combines TRBV20-1 with TRBJ2-7; tentative D call: TRBD1 (6 bases). The CDR3 is made up of 15 amino acids. The V end lost 1 base, the J end lost 2 bases, and 15 bases lay between the germline ends. The germline V gene has CDR1 DFQATT and CDR2 SNEGSKA (reference sequence).

The rearrangement joins TRBV7-8 to TRBJ2-2, with D possibly being TRBD1 or TRBD2 (5 bases each). Trimming pared 5 bases from V and 5 bases from J, leaving 9 bases between. The germline V gene has CDR1 SGHVS and CDR2 FQNEAQ. This CDR3 is built from 13 residues. CDR3 coding DNA: TGTGCCAGCAGCGGGGGTAGGACCGGGGAGCTGTTTTTT. It is translated as CASSGGRTGELFF.

The rearrangement links TRBV6-1 to TRBJ1-2, with 8 bases fitting TRBD1. Looked up from germline, CDR1 is MNHNS and CDR2 is SASEGT. This CDR3 is 15 amino acids long. Germline trimming cut 6 bases from V and 2 bases from J; bases unmatched to any gene: 8. CDR3 coding DNA: TGTGCCAGCAGACCCCAGGGGGCGGGGAACTATGGCTACACCTTC. It yields the protein CASRPQGAGNYGYTF.

This clonotype is a singleton in its sample. The chain is built from TRBV5-3 and TRBJ1-6; no clear D gene. TRBV5-3 is placed among ORFs of uncertain function. CDR3 length equals 13 residues. V was pared by 5 bases and J by 5 bases, with 8 bases between. The CDR3 is CARRQSDNSPLHF. CDR3 nucleotides: TGTGCCAGAAGACAGTCCGATAATTCACCCCTCCACTTT.

This clonotype appeared a few times. This CDR3 is CASSPVPFPSLQETQYF. CDR3 nucleotides: TGTGCCAGCAGCCCAGTCCCATTCCCATCCTTACAAGAGACCCAGTACTTC. The chain combines TRBV7-8 with TRBJ2-5; D not certain. V was trimmed by 5 bases and J by 2 bases, leaving 21 bases between them. The CDR3 runs to 17 residues. In germline, CDR1 is SGHVS, CDR2 FQNEAQ.

In this sample, this clonotype turned up once. The J gene is TRBJ1-1, the V gene TRBV19; TRBD1 is a possible D gene (5 bases). From germline, CDR1 is LNHDA and CDR2 SQIVND (reference sequence). The CDR3 length is 13 residues. With 7 bases removed from V and 3 bases from J, the gap between germline ends came to 12 bases. The CDR3 DNA reads TGTGCCAGTACGGCAGGGTGGGACACTGAAGCTTTCTTT. This gives the protein CASTAGWDTEAFF.

This clonotype has a handful of counts. The chain combines TRBV20-1 with TRBJ2-2; TRBD2 matches at 11 bases. The CDR3 sequence is 15 residues long. Looked up from germline, CDR1 is DFQATT and CDR2 is SNEGSKA (reference sequence). J gave up 1 base and V 4 bases, and 2 bases lay outside the gene matches. The CDR3 sequence: CSAMTSGVNTGELFF. As DNA, the CDR3 is TGCAGTGCTATGACTAGCGGGGTGAACACCGGGGAGCTGTTTTTT.

Only a few counts were recorded for this clonotype. The genes are TRBV7-8 and TRBJ2-1; either TRBD1 or TRBD2 may supply D (6 bases each). The germline gives CDR1 SGHVS, CDR2 FQNEAQ. This CDR3 contains 14 residues. V was trimmed by 0 bases and J by 7 bases, leaving 10 bases between them. This CDR3 reads CASSLAGGLNEQFF. The CDR3 nucleotides read TGTGCCAGCAGCTTAGCGGGGGGCTTAAATGAGCAGTTCTTC. The complete variable domain, with remaining parts taken from reference TRBV7-8 and TRBJ2-1, reads GAGVSQSPRYKVAKRGQDVALRCDPISGHVSLFWYQQALGQGPEFLTYFQNEAQLDKSGLPSDRFFAERPEGSVSTLKIQRTQQEDSAVYLCASSLAGGLNEQFFGPGTRLTVL.

A few counts support this clonotype. The chain joins TRBV6-2 or TRBV6-3 to TRBJ1-2; D unclear. CDR1 and CDR2 (germline): MNHEY, SVGEGT. The ends were cut back, 0 bases at V and 0 bases at J, with 5 bases in the middle. This CDR3 is built from 14 residues. The CDR3 protein is CASSYSGTNYGYTF. Written as DNA, the CDR3 is TGTGCCAGCAGTTACTCCGGCACTAACTATGGCTACACCTTC.

This clonotype has only a few counts. The rearrangement uses TRBV6-1 and TRBJ2-5; D tentatively reads TRBD1 or TRBD2 (6 bases each). Germline CDR1 is MNHNS and CDR2 is SASEGT. Trimming stripped 6 bases from V and 1 base from J, with 12 bases between. This CDR3 is built from 14 residues. Here the CDR3 DNA reads TGTGCCAGCAGCAGGGGACTGGTCCAAGAGACCCAGTACTTC. Its protein is CASSRGLVQETQYF.

The V gene is TRBV5-4, the J gene TRBJ1-2; perhaps TRBD1 as D (6 bases). Trimming removed 3 bases from V and 0 bases from J, with 12 bases in between. The CDR3 covers 15 residues. Germline CDR1 and CDR2: SGHNT and YYREEE (reference sequence). The CDR3 here is CASSSQGTTNYGYTF. The CDR3 DNA sequence: TGTGCCAGCAGCTCACAGGGTACTACTAACTATGGCTACACCTTC.

The chain couples TRBV30 to TRBJ1-2, with a weak D call TRBD1 (5 bases). Germline CDR1 GTSNPN, CDR2 SVGIG (reference sequence). V was pared by 8 bases and J by 4 bases, with 14 bases between. This CDR3 has 12 amino acids. CDR3: CASGRGAYGYTF. The CDR3 DNA reads TGTGCCAGTGGGAGGGGAGCCTATGGCTACACCTTC. The full variable domain, in which reference TRBV30 and TRBJ1-2 provide the parts outside the CDR3, is SQTIHQWPATLVQPVGSPLSLECTVEGTSNPNLYWYRQAAGRGLQLLFYSVGIGQISSEVPQNLSASRPQDRQFILSSKKLLLSDSGFYLCASGRGAYGYTFGSGTRLTVV.

The gene calls are TRBV20-1 and TRBJ1-5; 8 positions match TRBD1. V was pared by 3 bases and J by 5 bases, with 12 bases of the junction left unmatched. The CDR3 runs to 16 residues. Germline V gene sequence: CDR1 DFQATT, CDR2 SNEGSKA (reference sequence). CDR3 coding DNA: TGCAGTGCTAGCAGACCTACAGGGGGGAATTATCAGCCCCAGCATTTT. It translates to CSASRPTGGNYQPQHF.

The genes are TRBV20-1 and TRBJ2-2; 8 bases align to TRBD2. Trimming cost V 6 bases and J 15 bases; bases outside gene matches: 15. Germline lookup yields CDR1 DFQATT and CDR2 SNEGSKA (reference sequence). CDR3 size: 13 residues. The CDR3 DNA reads TGCAGTGCCGAAGGTTCGGGGGGGATCTCGGTGTTTTTT. Translation gives CSAEGSGGISVFF.

This clonotype was detected only a few times. The V gene is TRBV5-4, the J gene TRBJ2-7, with 9 bases lining up with TRBD2. The CDR3 totals 19 residues. Germline V CDR1 and CDR2: SGHNT, YYREEE (reference sequence). V lost 1 base, J lost 6 bases, and 20 bases stayed unmatched. The CDR3 DNA reads as TGTGCCAGCAGCTTGACGGCGGCTAGCGGGGAGGTGACTCTCGGCGAGCAGTACTTC. It encodes CASSLTAASGEVTLGEQYF.

This clonotype has only a few counts. V usage is TRBV7-9 and J usage is TRBJ1-3; D perhaps matches TRBD1 (5 bases). From germline, CDR1 is SEHNR and CDR2 FQNEAQ (reference sequence). V lost 5 bases and J 0 bases, leaving 14 bases between the germline ends. CDR3 length equals 16 residues. The CDR3 DNA is TGTGCCAGCAGCAACCCCGGGGGGATCTCTGGAAACACCATATATTTT. Its translation is CASSNPGGISGNTIYF.

The chain is built from TRBV20-1 and TRBJ1-1; maybe TRBD1 (5 bases). The CDR3 runs 13 residues. The germline CDR1 and CDR2 sequences are DFQATT and SNEGSKA (reference sequence). Trimming removed 3 bases from V and 2 bases from J, with 10 bases in between. The CDR3 reads CSARRQLNTEAFF. The CDR3 DNA sequence: TGCAGTGCTAGGAGACAGTTAAACACTGAAGCTTTCTTT.

This clonotype has a handful of counts. This chain joins TRBV20-1 and TRBJ2-7, with D maybe TRBD1 (6 bases). Germline V lookup: CDR1 DFQATT, CDR2 SNEGSKA (reference sequence). The CDR3 loop spans 13 amino acids. The ends were cut back, 3 bases at V and 2 bases at J, with 11 bases in the middle. The CDR3 loop is CSARATGTYEQYF. In DNA, the CDR3 is TGCAGTGCTAGGGCAACAGGGACCTACGAGCAGTACTTC.

This clonotype came up once. The chain links TRBV7-9 to TRBJ2-1; D gene uncertain. Between the trimmed V and J ends, which lost 7 bases and 4 bases, there was a span of 11 bases. The CDR3 runs to 13 residues. The germline CDR1 and CDR2 sequences are SEHNR and FQNEAQ (reference sequence). CDR3 bases: TGTGCCAGCAAGAAGGACGGGTACAATGAGCAGTTCTTC. It encodes CASKKDGYNEQFF.

A few counts support this clonotype. CDR3 sequence: CASSPSGGAQPQHF. The CDR3 bases are TGTGCCAGCAGCCCCTCCGGGGGCGCTCAGCCCCAGCATTTT. The chain carries TRBV7-2 and TRBJ1-5; D perhaps matches TRBD1 (6 bases). The CDR3 is 14 amino acids. Germline V gene lookup returns CDR1 SGHTA and CDR2 FQGNSA. V lost 5 bases and J 6 bases, leaving 14 bases between the germline ends.